This TCR beta chain came from a study of blood T cell repertoires in COVID-19. Looking at the study overall: Sites in the United States, Italy and Spain provided acute and convalescent COVID-19 samples. The cDNA or gDNA used as material had been derived from T cells, B-cell-depleted T cells, or PBMCs.

Germline V CDR1 and CDR2: SNHLY, FYNNEI. V trimming: 10 bases; J trimming: 4 bases; junction bases outside the gene matches: 9. CDR3 length: 14 amino acids. Original processing notes: How many nucleated cells were present was estimated from reference gene primer amplification. Here immunoSEQ multiplex PCR was the method, and the copy in TCRdb shows in-frame clones only, minus some. Clone size and the V and J calls come from that table; the DNA yielded D and trimming. The table records 150,000 to 200,000 clones, about 89% of them present only once. Sequencing was carried out using peripheral blood. This chain connects TRBV2 to TRBJ2-5; 10 positions match TRBD2. The clonotype was recovered from a man between 70 and 80 years old with acute or convalescent COVID-19. The CDR3 reads CATNPRLAGETQYF. CDR3 sequence (DNA): TGTGCCACCAACCCTAGACTAGCGGGAGAGACCCAGTACTTC.